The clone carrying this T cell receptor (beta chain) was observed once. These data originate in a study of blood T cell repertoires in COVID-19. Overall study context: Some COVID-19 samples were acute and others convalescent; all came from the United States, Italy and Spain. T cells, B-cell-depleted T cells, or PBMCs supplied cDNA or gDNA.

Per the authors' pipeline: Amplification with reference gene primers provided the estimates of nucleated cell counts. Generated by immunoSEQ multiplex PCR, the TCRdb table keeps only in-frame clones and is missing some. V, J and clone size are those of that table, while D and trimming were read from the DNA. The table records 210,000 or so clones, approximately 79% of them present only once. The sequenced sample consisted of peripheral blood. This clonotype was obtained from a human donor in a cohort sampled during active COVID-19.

The CDR3 coding sequence is TGCGCCAGCAGCTCGGGCATAGCGGGAGGTATGGAGACCCAGTACTTC. This codes for CASSSGIAGGMETQYF. The rearrangement links TRBV5-1 to TRBJ2-5, with 10 positions matching TRBD2. Germline V CDR1 and CDR2: SGHRS, YFSETQ. After removal of 3 bases from V and 5 bases from J, the junction contained 10 bases not matched to a gene. The CDR3 totals 16 residues. Full variable domain (outside the CDR3, taken from reference TRBV5-1 and TRBJ2-5): KAGVTQTPRYLIKTRGQQVTLSCSPISGHRSVSWYQQTPGQGLQFLFEYFSETQRNKGNFPGRFSGRQFSNSRSEMNVSTLELGDSALYLCASSSGIAGGMETQYFGPGTRLLVL.